This TCR beta chain derives from a study of T cell responses to AZD1222 COVID-19 vaccine. The study's findings and limits: Of spike-specific TCRs, nearly half reportedly target regions left unmutated in variants.

CDR3 length: 16 residues. CDR1 and CDR2 from the germline V gene are KGHSH and LQKENI. The V gene lost 0 bases and the J gene lost 5 bases, with 15 bases spanning the gap. Assay used: immunoSEQ multiplex PCR; TCRdb lists only in-frame clones, some missing. Of 90,000 to 100,000 clones in the sample, around 84% were seen once. Regarding this clone: Its antigen is unidentified.

Second doses at about 4 or about 12 weeks were pooled. The V gene is TRBV18, the J gene TRBJ2-3; D ambiguous. The specimen comprised peripheral blood, sampled 28 days after the second AZD1222 dose. This TCR was recovered from an adult who received the AZD1222 COVID-19 vaccine. Here the CDR3 reads CASSPPHTTAGDTQYF. In DNA form, the CDR3 reads TGTGCCAGCTCACCACCTCACACAACGGCTGGAGATACGCAGTATTTT.